This T cell receptor (beta chain) came from a study of beta chain features in type 1 diabetes (dated by TCRdb to 2017 to 2018). For context, the study as a whole: Patients and healthy donors did not differ in mean age, gender distribution, total cell number or subset yield. A total of about 99,000,000 sorted cells were examined across all samples, and RNA yield correlated strongly with the number of cells per subset. In the study, TCRB repertoires of sorted circulating CD4+ T cell subsets from recently diagnosed type 1 diabetes patients were compared with those of matched healthy donors. Naive and central memory subsets were obtained from all 30 or so donors, but regulatory and stem cell-like memory subsets were isolated from only 8 patients and roughly 8 healthy donors.

Study-wide conclusions, independent of this receptor: Because cDNA was sequenced instead of genomic DNA, activated cells with high expression could be over-represented, although the groups did not differ in activation or CD3 levels. Type 1 diabetes patients showed a moderate but significant shortening of TCRB CDR3 length in all four CD4+ subsets. Patients with type 1 diabetes made fewer insertions and deleted more nucleotides at VDJ recombination sites, implying thymic rearrangement abnormalities. Shorter templates might be favored by PCR, yet because patient and control samples were amplified and corrected together, any such skew would affect both groups equally. Only small numbers of individuals were included in the HLA sub-analyses, which left unresolved whether HLA type had any influence on TCRB rearrangement. Naive, central memory and regulatory TCRB repertoires appeared to be more alike among patients than among healthy donors.

The entire amount of isolated RNA was reverse transcribed using the High Capacity cDNA Reverse Transcription Kit, so the sequenced TCRB transcripts were expressed ones. Naive, central memory and regulatory T cell samples underwent deep immunoSEQ sequencing, averaging around 3.7 million total reads per sample. After sorted cells were lysed in RLT buffer, RNA was extracted with DNase-treated RNeasy Micro or Mini kits, with the choice depending on cell number. To prevent cross-contamination, each cell subset was processed individually, whereas patient and healthy donor samples were processed jointly. The immunoSEQ multiplex PCR was used to amplify TCRB sequences from cDNA, yielding 87-bp fragments that span the CDR3 region. Amplicons were sequenced on the Illumina HiSeq platform. The study's processing was this. PCR bias was computationally corrected using synthetic template baselines, reads within Hamming distance 2 were collapsed, and singletons that could not be merged were discarded. Reads were aligned against IMGT to assign V, D and J genes, CDR3 length and insertions or deletions at six rearrangement sites. Within each subset, clonotype counts were normalized to sorted cell number, and only after that were true diversity and Gini coefficients computed with the tcR R package. The overlap coefficient, calculated on TCRB nucleotide sequences, was used to measure repertoire sharing. Out-of-frame TCRB sequences from naive cells were analyzed to stand in for the pre-selection repertoire. Drawn from immuneACCESS, this table holds only the in-frame rearrangements with V and J called that TCRdb kept. Clones are partly lost; checked studies trace under half to an unresolved V gene and leave the rest unexplained. V, J and clone size derive from that table, while D and trimming were established from the DNA sequence. Recorded for this sample are over 600,000 clones; around 12% of them occurred a single time. In total, the top ten clones hold roughly 0.12% of the sample.

A single peripheral blood draw of about 116 mL on average was collected from each donor into heparinised tubes. A BD FACSAria II was used to sort naive, central memory, regulatory and stem cell-like memory CD4+ T cells with a panel that included CD45RO, CCR7, CD25, CD127, CD95 and CD27. Purity was above 95% for every sorted population. PBMCs were separated immediately by Lymphoprep density gradient centrifugation and were stained directly, without being cultured. So that batch effects would be minimized, each experiment stained and sorted samples in pairs, pairing one healthy donor with one patient. Its CDR3 holds 15 amino acids, cysteine through phenylalanine. The read is trimmed to its CDR3 DNA, 45 bases read in frame from base 1. CDR1 and CDR2 are read off the germline V gene as SGDLS and YYNGEE. V loses 0 bases, J loses 0 bases, and the germline ends lie 7 bases apart. As regards this clone: Its cognate antigen has yet to be identified. No base quality values were provided; no much bigger clone lies one nucleotide off.

The clonotype comes from a man under 40 with type 1 diabetes. The rearranged chain carries TRBV9 and TRBJ1-3; there is no confident call for the D gene. The sample consisted of naive CD4+ T cells from blood. The sample's cell subset or site label is to be understood as: true naive CD4+ T cells. Here is the DNA: TGTGCCAGCAGCGTAGGACCGAGCTCTGGAAACACCATATATTTT. This translates into CASSVGPSSGNTIYF.